The 14 T cell receptor beta chains given below trace back to one sample, sequenced in a study of blood T cells in healthy people across ages. A sample-barcoded 5' primer and a J-beta primer mix were used in a second PCR of about 6 to 11 cycles. TCRdb recomputed calls from the 5' RACE reads with MiXCR, one row per CDR3 protein. The profile covers around 970,000 distinct CDR3 sequences, with roughly 47% appearing a single time and over 20% taken by the ten largest. Sample: blood. These receptors were collected from a woman in her sixties in good health.

The chain couples TRBV13 to TRBJ2-7, with 7 bases matching TRBD1. The CDR3 totals 14 residues. In germline, CDR1 is PRHDT, CDR2 FYEKMQ (reference sequence). With 6 bases clipped from V and 0 bases from J, the junction kept 5 bases outside the gene matches. DNA of the CDR3: TGTGCCAGCAGTCCCGGGACAGACTCCTACGAGCAGTACTTC. The encoded protein is CASSPGTDSYEQYF.

The chain joins TRBV7-2 to TRBJ1-1; TRBD1 agrees at 7 bases. This CDR3 has 15 residues. Germline trimming cut 1 base from V and 6 bases from J; bases unmatched to any gene: 8. Germline-derived CDR1 and CDR2 are SGHTA and FQGNSA. The CDR3 sequence: CASSLEATGSPEAFF. CDR3 nucleotide sequence: TGTGCCAGCAGCTTAGAGGCGACAGGGTCCCCTGAAGCTTTCTTT. The entire variable domain, with the rest obtained from reference TRBV7-2 and TRBJ1-1, is as follows: GAGVSQSPSNKVTEKGKDVELRCDPISGHTALYWYRQSLGQGLEFLIYFQGNSAPDKSGLPSDRFSAERTGGSVSTLTIQRTQQEDSAVYLCASSLEATGSPEAFFGQGTRLTVV.

The chain is built from TRBV12-3 or TRBV12-4 and TRBJ1-3; D remains unclear. Trimming removed 0 bases at V and 5 bases at J, with 11 bases between. The CDR3 runs 15 residues. The CDR3 DNA reads TGTGCCAGCAGTTTAGCGCCAGACATGAGAAACACCATATATTTT. This codes for CASSLAPDMRNTIYF.

This clonotype has more than one count but fewer than ten. The V call is TRBV29-1, the J call TRBJ2-5, with D unclear. The CDR3 is 15 amino acids. Per the germline V gene, CDR1 is SQVTM and CDR2 is ANQGSEA. V was shortened by 5 bases and J by 4 bases, with 20 bases between the two germline ends. The CDR3: CSVQTPTARLETQYF. Here the CDR3 DNA reads TGCAGCGTTCAAACCCCGACGGCCCGTCTAGAGACCCAGTACTTC.

The rearrangement links TRBV10-3 to TRBJ2-7; D is perhaps TRBD2 (6 bases). The CDR3 is made up of 13 amino acids. CDR1 is ENHRY, CDR2 SYGVKD, per germline. The ends were cut back, 7 bases at V and 2 bases at J, with 12 bases in the middle. This chain's CDR3 is CAIKREAPYEQYF. The CDR3 DNA follows: TGTGCCATCAAAAGGGAGGCCCCCTACGAGCAGTACTTC.

A remark on this clonotype: Germline and junction disagree at one end, which may indicate a read error. The rearrangement links TRBV20-1 to TRBJ2-5; D is uncertain. The length of the CDR3 is 14 residues. Looked up from germline, CDR1 is DFQATT and CDR2 is SNEGSKA (reference sequence). CDR3 in DNA: TGCAGCGCTAAAAGGACGGCACTCTACAATGAGCAGTACTTC. Encoded protein: CSAKRTALYNEQYF.

The CDR3 here is CASSPGTPEQYF. CDR3 DNA sequence: TGTGCCAGCAGCCCGGGGACACCCGAGCAGTACTTC. The chain links TRBV3-1 to TRBJ2-7, with D perhaps TRBD1 (6 bases). V lost 4 bases to trimming and J lost 6 bases, with 10 bases between them. In germline, CDR1 is LGHDT, CDR2 YNNKEL (reference sequence). CDR3 length equals 12 residues.

This clonotype has only a few counts. The CDR3 loop reads CARTGLANTEAFF. The DNA of the CDR3 is TGTGCCCGGACGGGGCTCGCGAACACTGAAGCTTTCTTT. This chain connects TRBV30 to TRBJ1-1; perhaps TRBD1 as D (5 bases). CDR3 size: 13 residues. With 8 bases removed from V and 1 base from J, the gap between germline ends came to 14 bases. Germline V gene sequence: CDR1 GTSNPN, CDR2 SVGIG (reference sequence).

The J gene is TRBJ1-1, the V gene TRBV12-3 or TRBV12-4; 7 nucleotides match TRBD1. V was clipped by 2 bases and J by 7 bases; unmatched bases: 7. There are 14 residues in the CDR3. CDR3 protein: CASSLSDRVLEAFF. The CDR3 region has the DNA TGTGCCAGCAGTTTATCCGACAGGGTTCTTGAAGCTTTCTTT.

J is TRBJ2-1 and V is TRBV5-5; no clear D gene. Per the germline V gene, CDR1 is SGHKS and CDR2 is YYEKEE (reference sequence). This CDR3 region has 14 residues. With 6 bases removed from V and 6 bases from J, the gap between germline ends came to 16 bases. CDR3 bases: TGTGCCAGCACTCTTGGAGCGAGCGCCAATGAGCAGTTCTTC. Encoded protein: CASTLGASANEQFF.

The genes are TRBV5-6 and TRBJ2-7; D ambiguous. Germline V gene data show CDR1 as SGHDT and CDR2 as YYEEEE. Trimming took off 3 bases at V and 2 bases at J, with 21 bases between the two ends. The CDR3 length is 17 residues. The CDR3 reads CASSSFVAPTPTYEQYF. DNA of the CDR3: TGTGCCAGCAGCTCCTTTGTCGCCCCTACCCCAACCTACGAGCAGTACTTC. The whole variable domain, remainder taken from reference TRBV5-6 and TRBJ2-7, is DAGVTQSPTHLIKTRGQQVTLRCSPKSGHDTVSWYQQALGQGPQFIFQYYEEEERQRGNFPDRFSGHQFPNYSSELNVNALLLGDSALYLCASSSFVAPTPTYEQYFGPGTRLTVT.

The chain combines TRBV3-1 with TRBJ2-6; the D gene is possibly TRBD1 (6 bases). This CDR3 has 16 amino acids. Germline V gives CDR1 LGHDT, CDR2 YNNKEL (reference sequence). V lost 8 bases, J lost 4 bases, and 18 bases lay in between. DNA for the CDR3: TGTGCCAGCGGTCCTAGGGGGACGGGCGGGGCCAACGTCCTGACTTTC. It yields the protein CASGPRGTGGANVLTF.

The rearrangement uses TRBV20-1 and TRBJ2-4; D gene uncertain. Looked up from germline, CDR1 is DFQATT and CDR2 is SNEGSKA (reference sequence). The CDR3 runs to 13 residues. V dropped 3 bases and J dropped 13 bases, with 19 bases sitting between them. CDR3 sequence: CSARLVRSSEQYF. The CDR3 DNA follows: TGCAGTGCTAGGCTTGTGCGATCTAGTGAGCAGTACTTC.

The table lists this clonotype with a few counts. The V and J genes are TRBV20-1 and TRBJ2-1, with 12 bases aligning to TRBD2. V lost 6 bases to trimming and J lost 10 bases; unmatched junction nucleotides: 13. The germline CDR1 and CDR2 sequences are DFQATT and SNEGSKA (reference sequence). This CDR3 contains 15 residues. The CDR3 coding sequence is TGCAGTGCGACTGCTCTAGCGGGAGGGCCATTAGAGCAGTTCTTC. This gives the protein CSATALAGGPLEQFF.